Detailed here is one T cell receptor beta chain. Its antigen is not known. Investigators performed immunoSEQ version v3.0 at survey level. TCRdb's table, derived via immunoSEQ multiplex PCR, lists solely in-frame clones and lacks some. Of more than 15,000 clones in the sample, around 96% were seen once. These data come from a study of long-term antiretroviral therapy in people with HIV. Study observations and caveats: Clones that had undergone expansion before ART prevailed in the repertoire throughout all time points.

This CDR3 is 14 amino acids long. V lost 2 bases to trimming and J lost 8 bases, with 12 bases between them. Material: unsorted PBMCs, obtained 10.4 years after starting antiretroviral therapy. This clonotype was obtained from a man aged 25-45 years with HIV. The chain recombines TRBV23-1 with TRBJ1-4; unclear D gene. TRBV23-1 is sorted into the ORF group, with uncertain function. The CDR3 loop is CASSQNRVSEKLFF. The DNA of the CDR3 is TGCGCCAGCAGTCAAAATAGGGTAAGCGAAAAACTGTTTTTT.